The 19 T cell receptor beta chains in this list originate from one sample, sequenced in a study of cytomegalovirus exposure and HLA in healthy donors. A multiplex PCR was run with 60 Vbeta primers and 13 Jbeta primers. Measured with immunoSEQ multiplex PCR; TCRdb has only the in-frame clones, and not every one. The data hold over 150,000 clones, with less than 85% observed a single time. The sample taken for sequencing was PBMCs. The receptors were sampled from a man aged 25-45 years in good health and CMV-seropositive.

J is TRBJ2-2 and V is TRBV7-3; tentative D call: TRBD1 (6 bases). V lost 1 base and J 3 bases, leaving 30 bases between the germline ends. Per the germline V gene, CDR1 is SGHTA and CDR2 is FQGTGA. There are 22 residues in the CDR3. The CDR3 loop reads CASSLKGPTGPKNPVDTGELFF. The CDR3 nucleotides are TGTGCCAGCAGCTTAAAGGGGCCGACAGGTCCTAAAAATCCTGTTGACACCGGGGAGCTGTTTTTT.

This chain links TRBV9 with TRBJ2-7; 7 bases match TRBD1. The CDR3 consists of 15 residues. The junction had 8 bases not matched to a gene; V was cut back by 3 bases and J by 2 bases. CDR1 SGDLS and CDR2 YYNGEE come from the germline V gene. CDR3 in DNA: TGTGCCAGCAGCGCGGGGAGACAGGGAGCCTACGAGCAGTACTTC. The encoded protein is CASSAGRQGAYEQYF. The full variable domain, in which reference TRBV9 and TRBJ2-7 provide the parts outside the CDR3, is DSGVTQTPKHLITATGQRVTLRCSPRSGDLSVYWYQQSLDQGLQFLIQYYNGEERAKGNILERFSAQQFPDLHSELNLSSLELGDSALYFCASSAGRQGAYEQYFGPGTRLTVT.

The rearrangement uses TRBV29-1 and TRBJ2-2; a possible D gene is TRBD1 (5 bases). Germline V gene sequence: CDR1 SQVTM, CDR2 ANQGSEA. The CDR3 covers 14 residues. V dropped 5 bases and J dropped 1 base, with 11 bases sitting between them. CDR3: CSVQGGENTGELFF. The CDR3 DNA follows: TGCAGCGTTCAGGGTGGAGAGAACACCGGGGAGCTGTTTTTT.

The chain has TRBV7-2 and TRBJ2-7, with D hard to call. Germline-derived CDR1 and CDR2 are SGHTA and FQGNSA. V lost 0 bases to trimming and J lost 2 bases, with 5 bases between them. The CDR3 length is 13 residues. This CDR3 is CASSLAHTYEQYF. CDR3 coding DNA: TGTGCCAGCAGCTTAGCACACACCTACGAGCAGTACTTC.

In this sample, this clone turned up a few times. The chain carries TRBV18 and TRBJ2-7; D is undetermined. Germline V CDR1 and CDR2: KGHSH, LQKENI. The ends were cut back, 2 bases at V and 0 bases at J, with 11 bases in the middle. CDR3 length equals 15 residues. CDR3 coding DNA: TGTGCCAGCTCACCAGCGTCTGTGAGCTCCTACGAGCAGTACTTC. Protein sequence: CASSPASVSSYEQYF.

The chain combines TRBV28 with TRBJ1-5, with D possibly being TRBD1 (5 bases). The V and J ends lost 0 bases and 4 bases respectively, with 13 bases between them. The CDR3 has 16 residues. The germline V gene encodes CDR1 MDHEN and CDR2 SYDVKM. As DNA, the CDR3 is TGTGCCAGCAGTTTATGGGGGGGGACCGCGAATCAGCCCCAGCATTTT. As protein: CASSLWGGTANQPQHF.

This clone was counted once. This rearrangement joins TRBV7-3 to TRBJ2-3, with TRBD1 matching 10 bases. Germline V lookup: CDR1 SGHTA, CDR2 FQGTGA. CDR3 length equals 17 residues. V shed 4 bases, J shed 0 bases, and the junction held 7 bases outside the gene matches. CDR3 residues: CASSSTGTGASTDTQYF. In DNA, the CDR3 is TGTGCCAGCAGCTCTACCGGGACAGGGGCCAGCACAGATACGCAGTATTTT.

CDR3 amino acids: CASSQDRWDRGFSGNTIYF. The DNA of the CDR3 is TGTGCCAGCAGCCAAGATCGGTGGGACAGGGGTTTCTCTGGAAACACCATATATTTT. This chain connects TRBV4-2 to TRBJ1-3; 10 positions match TRBD1. V lost 0 bases, J lost 0 bases, and 8 bases stayed unmatched. Germline CDR1 is LGHNA and CDR2 is YNFKEQ. The CDR3 is 19 amino acids.

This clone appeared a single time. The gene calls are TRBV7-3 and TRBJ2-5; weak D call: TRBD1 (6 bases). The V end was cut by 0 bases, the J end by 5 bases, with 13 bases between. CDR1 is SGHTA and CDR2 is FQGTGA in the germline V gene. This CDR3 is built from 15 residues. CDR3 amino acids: CASSLTPGAGETQYF. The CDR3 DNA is TGTGCCAGCAGCTTAACACCAGGGGCGGGTGAGACCCAGTACTTC.

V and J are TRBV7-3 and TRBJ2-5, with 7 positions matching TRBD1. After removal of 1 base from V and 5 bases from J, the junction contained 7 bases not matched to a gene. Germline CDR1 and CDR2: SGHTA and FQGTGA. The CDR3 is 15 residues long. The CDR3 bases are TGTGCCAGCAGCTTAAGGGGACAGCTGGGGGAGACCCAGTACTTC. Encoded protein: CASSLRGQLGETQYF.

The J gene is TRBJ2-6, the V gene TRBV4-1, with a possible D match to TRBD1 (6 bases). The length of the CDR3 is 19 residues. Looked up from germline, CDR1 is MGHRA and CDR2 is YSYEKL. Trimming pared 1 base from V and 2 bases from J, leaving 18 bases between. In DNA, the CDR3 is TGCGCCAGCAGCCAAGTAGGCCACAGGGATTCTACTGGGGCCAACGTCCTGACTTTC. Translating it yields CASSQVGHRDSTGANVLTF.

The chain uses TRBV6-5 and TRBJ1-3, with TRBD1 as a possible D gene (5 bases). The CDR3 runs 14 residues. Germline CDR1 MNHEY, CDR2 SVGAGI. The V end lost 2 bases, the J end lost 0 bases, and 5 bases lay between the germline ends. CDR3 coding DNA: TGTGCCAGCAGTTACAGGGGCTCTGGAAACACCATATATTTT. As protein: CASSYRGSGNTIYF.

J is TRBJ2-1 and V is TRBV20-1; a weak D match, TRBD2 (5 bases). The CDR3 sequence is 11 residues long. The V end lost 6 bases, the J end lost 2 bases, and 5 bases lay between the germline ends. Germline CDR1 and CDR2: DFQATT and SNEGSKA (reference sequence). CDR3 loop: CSARAYNEQFF. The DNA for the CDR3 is TGCAGTGCGCGGGCCTACAATGAGCAGTTCTTC.

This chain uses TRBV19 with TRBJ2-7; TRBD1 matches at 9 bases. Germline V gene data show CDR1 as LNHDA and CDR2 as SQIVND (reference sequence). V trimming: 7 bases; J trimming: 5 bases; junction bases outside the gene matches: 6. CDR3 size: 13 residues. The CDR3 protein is CASNLTGGHEQYF. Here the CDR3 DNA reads TGTGCCAGTAACCTGACAGGGGGGCACGAGCAGTACTTC.

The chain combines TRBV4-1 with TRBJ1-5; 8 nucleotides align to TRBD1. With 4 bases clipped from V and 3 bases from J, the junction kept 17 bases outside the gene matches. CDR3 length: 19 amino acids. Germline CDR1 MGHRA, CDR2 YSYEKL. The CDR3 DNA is TGCGCCAGCAGCCCCGAACGGACAGGGCTAAGGGGCTTCAATCAGCCCCAGCATTTT. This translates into CASSPERTGLRGFNQPQHF.

CDR3 in amino acids: CASSFTSSGNTIYF. CDR3 in DNA: TGCGCCAGCAGCTTCACCAGCTCTGGAAACACCATATATTTT. This chain connects TRBV5-1 to TRBJ1-3; the D is unclear. V lost 2 bases, J lost 0 bases, and 6 bases lay in between. Germline V gene data show CDR1 as SGHRS and CDR2 as YFSETQ. There are 14 residues in the CDR3.

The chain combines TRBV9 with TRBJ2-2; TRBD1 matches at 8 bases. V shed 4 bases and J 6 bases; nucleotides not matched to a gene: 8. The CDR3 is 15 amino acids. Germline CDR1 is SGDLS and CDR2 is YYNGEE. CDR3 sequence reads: CASSPRTGSAGELFF. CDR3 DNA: TGTGCCAGCAGCCCGCGGACAGGGTCTGCCGGGGAGCTGTTTTTT.

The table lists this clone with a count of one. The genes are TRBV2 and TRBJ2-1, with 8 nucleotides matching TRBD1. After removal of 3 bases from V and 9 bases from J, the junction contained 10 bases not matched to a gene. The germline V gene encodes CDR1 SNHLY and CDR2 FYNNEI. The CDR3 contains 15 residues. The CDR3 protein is CASSDLGTGFPEQFF. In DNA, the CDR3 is TGTGCCAGCAGTGATTTGGGGACAGGTTTCCCTGAGCAGTTCTTC.

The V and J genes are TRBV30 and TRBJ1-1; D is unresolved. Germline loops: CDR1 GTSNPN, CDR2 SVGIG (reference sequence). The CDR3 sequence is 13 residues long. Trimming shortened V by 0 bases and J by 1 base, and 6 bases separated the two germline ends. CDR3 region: CAWSVRGNTEAFF. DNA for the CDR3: TGTGCCTGGAGTGTACGAGGGAACACTGAAGCTTTCTTT.